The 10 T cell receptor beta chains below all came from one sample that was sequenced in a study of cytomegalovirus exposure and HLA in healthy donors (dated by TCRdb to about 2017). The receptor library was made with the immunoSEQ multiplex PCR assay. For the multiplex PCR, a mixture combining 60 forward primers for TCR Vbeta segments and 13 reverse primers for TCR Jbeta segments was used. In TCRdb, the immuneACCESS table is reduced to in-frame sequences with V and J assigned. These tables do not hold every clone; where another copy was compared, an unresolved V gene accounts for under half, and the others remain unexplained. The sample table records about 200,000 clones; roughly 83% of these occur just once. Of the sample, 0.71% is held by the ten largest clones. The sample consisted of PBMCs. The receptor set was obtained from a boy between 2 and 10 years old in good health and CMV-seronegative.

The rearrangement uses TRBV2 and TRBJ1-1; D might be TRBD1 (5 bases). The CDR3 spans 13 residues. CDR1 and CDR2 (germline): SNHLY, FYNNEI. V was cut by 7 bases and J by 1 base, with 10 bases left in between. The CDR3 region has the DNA TGTGCCAGCACCGTGACAGAGAACACTGAAGCTTTCTTT. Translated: CASTVTENTEAFF.

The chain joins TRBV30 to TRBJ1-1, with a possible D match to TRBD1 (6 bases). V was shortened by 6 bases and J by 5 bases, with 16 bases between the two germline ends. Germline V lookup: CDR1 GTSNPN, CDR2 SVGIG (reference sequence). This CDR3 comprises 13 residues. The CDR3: CACNRVPRTEAFF. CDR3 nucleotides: TGTGCCTGTAACAGGGTCCCGAGGACTGAAGCTTTCTTT.

In DNA, the CDR3 is TGTGCCAGCAGACCGGGACAGGGGATCAATGAGCAGTTCTTC. Its protein product is CASRPGQGINEQFF. The V gene is TRBV5-4, the J gene TRBJ2-1; 10 bases agree with TRBD1. V shed 5 bases and J 6 bases; nucleotides not matched to a gene: 5. Germline V gives CDR1 SGHNT, CDR2 YYREEE (reference sequence). This CDR3 is 14 amino acids long. The complete variable domain, with remaining parts taken from reference TRBV5-4 and TRBJ2-1, reads ETGVTQSPTHLIKTRGQQVTLRCSSQSGHNTVSWYQQALGQGPQFIFQYYREEENGRGNFPPRFSGLQFPNYSSELNVNALELDDSALYLCASRPGQGINEQFFGPGTRLTVL.

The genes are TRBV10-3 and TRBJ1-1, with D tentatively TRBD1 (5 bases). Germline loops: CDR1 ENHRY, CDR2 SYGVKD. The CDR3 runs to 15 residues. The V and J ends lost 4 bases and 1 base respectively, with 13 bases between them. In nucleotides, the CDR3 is TGTGCCATCAGTGGCCCACAGGTCCCGAACACTGAAGCTTTCTTT. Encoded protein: CAISGPQVPNTEAFF.

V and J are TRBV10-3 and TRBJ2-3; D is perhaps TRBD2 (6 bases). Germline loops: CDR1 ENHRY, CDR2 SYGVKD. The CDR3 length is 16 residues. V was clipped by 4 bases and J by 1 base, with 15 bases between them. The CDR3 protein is CAISVSRGMGTDTQYF. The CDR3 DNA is TGTGCCATCAGTGTGAGTCGGGGGATGGGCACAGATACGCAGTATTTT.

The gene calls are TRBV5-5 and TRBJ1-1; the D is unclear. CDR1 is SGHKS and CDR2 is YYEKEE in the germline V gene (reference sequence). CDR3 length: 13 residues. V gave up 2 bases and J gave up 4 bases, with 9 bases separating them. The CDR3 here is CASSFGVGTEAFF. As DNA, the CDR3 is TGTGCCAGCAGCTTCGGGGTTGGCACTGAAGCTTTCTTT. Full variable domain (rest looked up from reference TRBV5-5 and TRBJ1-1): DAGVTQSPTHLIKTRGQQVTLRCSPISGHKSVSWYQQVLGQGPQFIFQYYEKEERGRGNFPDRFSARQFPNYSSELNVNALLLGDSALYLCASSFGVGTEAFFGQGTRLTVV.

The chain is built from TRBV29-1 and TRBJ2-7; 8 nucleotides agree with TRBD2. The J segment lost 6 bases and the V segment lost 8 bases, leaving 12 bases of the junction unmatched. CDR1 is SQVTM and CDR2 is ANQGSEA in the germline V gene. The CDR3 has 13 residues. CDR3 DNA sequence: TGCAGCTCTAGAAAGGCGGGAGGTTCCGAGCAGTACTTC. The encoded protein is CSSRKAGGSEQYF.

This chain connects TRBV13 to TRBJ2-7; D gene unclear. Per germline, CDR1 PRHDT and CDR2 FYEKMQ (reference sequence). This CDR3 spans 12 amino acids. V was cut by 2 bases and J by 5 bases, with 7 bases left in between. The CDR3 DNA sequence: TGTGCCAGCAGCTTATTTGCGAACGAGCAGTACTTC. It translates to CASSLFANEQYF.

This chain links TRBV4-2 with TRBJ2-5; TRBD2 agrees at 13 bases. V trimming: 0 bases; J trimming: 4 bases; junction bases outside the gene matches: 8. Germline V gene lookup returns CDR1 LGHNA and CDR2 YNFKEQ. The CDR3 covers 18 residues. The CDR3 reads CASSQDGLAGALIETQYF. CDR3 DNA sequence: TGTGCCAGCAGCCAAGATGGACTAGCGGGGGCACTTATAGAGACCCAGTACTTC.

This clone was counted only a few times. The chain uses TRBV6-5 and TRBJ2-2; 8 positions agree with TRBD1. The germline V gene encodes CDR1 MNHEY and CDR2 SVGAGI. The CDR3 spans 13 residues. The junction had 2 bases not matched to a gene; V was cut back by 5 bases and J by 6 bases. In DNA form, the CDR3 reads TGTGCCAGCAGTCCGGACAGGGCCGGGGAGCTGTTTTTT. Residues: CASSPDRAGELFF.